A selection of T cell receptor beta chains follows, all from one sample in a study of blood T cell repertoires in COVID-19. Repertoires were generated with immunoSEQ multiplex PCR, while TCRdb's copy carries only in-frame clones and drops some. The data hold a few hundred thousand clones, with less than 90% observed a single time. The sample taken for sequencing was peripheral blood. The receptors shown here come from a woman aged 60 to 75 who had recovered from COVID-19. Both conserved end residues are part of each CDR3. A D gene is named only where the DNA matches it firmly. Size is stated for part of the rows, as once, few or many counts, or as a class when the clone is expanded.

clone_size	v_call	d_call	j_call	cdr3_nt	cdr3_aa
-	TRBV29-1	TRBD1	TRBJ1-2	TGCAGCGTTTACGGGACAGGGAACTATGGCTACACCTTC	CSVYGTGNYGYTF
-	TRBV6-5	TRBD1	TRBJ1-4	TGTGCCAGCACTCCCACAGGGGGAAGGGAAAAACTGTTTTTT	CASTPTGGREKLFF
-	TRBV5-1	TRBD2	TRBJ2-3	TGCGCCAGCAGCCCCCAAGCGGGGTCGGATACGCAGTATTTT	CASSPQAGSDTQYF
-	TRBV25-1	TRBD1	TRBJ1-2	TGTGCCAGCACGCTGACAGGGACTAACTATGGCTACACCTTC	CASTLTGTNYGYTF
-	TRBV4-3	TRBD2	TRBJ2-2	TGCGCCAGCAGCCAAGTGCGGGGGGCCGGGAGCGGGGAGCTGTTTTTT	CASSQVRGAGSGELFF
many	TRBV24-1	TRBD2	TRBJ2-3	TGTGCCACCAGTGAAAATAGCGGGGGATACACAGATACGCAGTATTTT	CATSENSGGYTDTQYF
-	TRBV6-5	TRBD1	TRBJ2-7	TGTGCCAGCAGTTATCGCGACAGGGCCGGCGAGCAGTACTTC	CASSYRDRAGEQYF
-	TRBV9	TRBD1	TRBJ1-1	TGTGCCAGCAGCGTAGGACAGGGGCGGACTGAAGCTTTCTTT	CASSVGQGRTEAFF
-	TRBV30	-	TRBJ1-1	TGTGCCTGGAGCCCCCGCCGGTTTGAAGCTTTCTTT	CAWSPRRFEAFF
-	TRBV19	-	TRBJ2-1	TGTGCCAGTAGTCCTACTCTTCCAGCGGAGCAGTTCTTC	CASSPTLPAEQFF
many	TRBV20-1	-	TRBJ2-5	TGCAGTGCTAGACCTAAAGAGACCCAGTACTTC	CSARPKETQYF
-	TRBV4-2	TRBD2	TRBJ2-1	TGTGCCAGCAGCCTAAGGCATAGCGGGGGGCAAAACCGTGGTGAGCAGTTCTTC	CASSLRHSGGQNRGEQFF
-	TRBV4-1	TRBD2	TRBJ2-7	TGCGCCAGCAGCCAAGATCCTAGCGGGGAGTACGAGCAGTACTTC	CASSQDPSGEYEQYF
-	TRBV27	-	TRBJ2-5	TGTGCCAGCAGGCTTCGACAACGGGGGCAAGAGACCCAGTACTTC	CASRLRQRGQETQYF
-	TRBV18	-	TRBJ1-1	TGTGCCAGCTCACCAACGAGTCGACAGAACACTGAAGCTTTCTTT	CASSPTSRQNTEAFF
-	TRBV3-1/TRBV3-2	-	TRBJ2-3	TGTGCCAGCAGCCAAGATTCCCCAGACAGTAGCACAGATACGCAGTATTTT	CASSQDSPDSSTDTQYF
-	TRBV19	TRBD1	TRBJ1-5	TGTGCCAGTAGTATAGGTGGGGACAGGGTCTTTTGGAATCAGCCCCAGCATTTT	CASSIGGDRVFWNQPQHF
-	TRBV2	-	TRBJ1-1	TGTGCCAGCAGTGAACTATTAGCGCCCACAAAGAACACTGAAGCTTTCTTT	CASSELLAPTKNTEAFF
-	TRBV13	-	TRBJ2-1	TGTGCCAGCAGCTTAGGCTGGGAGGGGGGCCGCTCCTACAATGAGCAGTTCTTC	CASSLGWEGGRSYNEQFF
-	TRBV4-1	TRBD2	TRBJ2-7	TGCGCCAGCAGCCAAGAGGGTAGCGGGGTTCCCTACGAGCAGTACTTC	CASSQEGSGVPYEQYF
-	TRBV11-3	TRBD1	TRBJ2-1	TGTGCCAGCAGCTACAGGGGGAGATACAATGAGCAGTTCTTC	CASSYRGRYNEQFF
-	TRBV12-3/TRBV12-4	-	TRBJ1-2	TGTGCCAGCAGTTTTCGGTCGTATGGCTACACCTTC	CASSFRSYGYTF
-	TRBV3-1/TRBV3-2	TRBD2	TRBJ2-3	TGTGCCAGCAGCTTTGGGACTAGCGACACAGATACGCAGTATTTT	CASSFGTSDTDTQYF
-	TRBV6-6	TRBD1	TRBJ2-3	TGTGCCAGCACCCCCGGGACAGGGGGGATTGGGCAGTATTTT	CASTPGTGGIGQYF
-	TRBV25-1	-	TRBJ1-1	TGTGCCAGCAGTGAACTTTTAGGGGACACTGAAGCTTTCTTT	CASSELLGDTEAFF
-	TRBV30	TRBD2	TRBJ2-1	TGTGCCTGGAGGCCACCGGGACTAGCGTTCAATGAGCAGTTCTTC	CAWRPPGLAFNEQFF
-	TRBV15	-	TRBJ1-5	TGTGCCACCAGCACCGGGGATGGGGGCAATCAGCCCCAGCATTTT	CATSTGDGGNQPQHF
few	TRBV19	-	TRBJ1-3	TGTGCCAGTAAAGCTGCGGACTCTGGAAACACCATATATTTT	CASKAADSGNTIYF
once	TRBV27	-	TRBJ2-7	TGTGCCAGCAGAAGGACAGAAAGCTCCTACGAGCAGTACTTC	CASRRTESSYEQYF
-	TRBV6-5	TRBD2	TRBJ2-1	TGTGCCAGCAGTTACACGCTAGCGGGGGCCTACAATGAGCAGTTCTTC	CASSYTLAGAYNEQFF
-	TRBV9	TRBD2	TRBJ2-3	TGTGCCAGCAGCGTAGGCGGCGGGGGGGCAACGGGAGATACGCAGTATTTT	CASSVGGGGATGDTQYF
once	TRBV9	-	TRBJ2-3	TGTGCCAGCAGCATACGACAGATCACAGATACGCAGTATTTT	CASSIRQITDTQYF
few	TRBV5-1	TRBD2	TRBJ2-2	TGCGCCAGCAGCTTGTTTGGCGGGGGTGCCGGGGAGCTGTTTTTT	CASSLFGGGAGELFF
-	TRBV19	TRBD2	TRBJ2-7	TGTGCCAGTAGTGAGCGGGGGGACTCCTACGAGCAGTACTTC	CASSERGDSYEQYF
-	TRBV7-8	TRBD2	TRBJ2-3	TGTGCCAGCAGCCTCACAAGCGGGCTAGCGGGGGGTGATACGCAGTATTTT	CASSLTSGLAGGDTQYF
-	TRBV5-1	TRBD1	TRBJ2-1	TGCGCCAGCAGCAGTGACACAGGGGGACCCCATGAGCAGTTCTTC	CASSSDTGGPHEQFF
-	TRBV19	TRBD1	TRBJ2-1	TGTGCCAGTAGTACCGACAGGGGTTATTACAATGAGCAGTTCTTC	CASSTDRGYYNEQFF
-	TRBV5-1	TRBD1	TRBJ2-3	TGCGCCAGCAGCCGAAGGACAGGGGGCGCTCCCCGGACAGATACGCAGTATTTT	CASSRRTGGAPRTDTQYF
-	TRBV7-3	TRBD2	TRBJ2-5	TGTGCCAGCAGCTTAACCGGGGGGGCCACCCAAGAGACCCAGTACTTC	CASSLTGGATQETQYF
-	TRBV11-3	TRBD2	TRBJ2-3	TGTGCCAGCAGCTCGGGACTAGACTCTTCAGATACGCAGTATTTT	CASSSGLDSSDTQYF
-	TRBV6-5	-	TRBJ2-7	TGTGCCAGCAGTTCTACTATAGCAAGCTCCTACGAGCAGTACTTC	CASSSTIASSYEQYF
-	TRBV5-6	-	TRBJ2-1	TGTGCCAGCAGCCGTAACAGGGAGTGGTCGTACAATGAGCAGTTCTTC	CASSRNREWSYNEQFF
-	TRBV6-5	-	TRBJ2-2	TGTGCCAGCAGTTTCCCGGGATTTTCCGGGGAGCTGTTTTTT	CASSFPGFSGELFF
-	TRBV4-3	-	TRBJ2-1	TGCGCCAGCAGCCAACGACTAGACTCCTACAATGAGCAGTTCTTC	CASSQRLDSYNEQFF
-	TRBV25-1	-	TRBJ1-1	TGTGCCAGCAGATCAATGTCGGGGACTGAAGCTTTCTTT	CASRSMSGTEAFF
-	TRBV10-3	TRBD2	TRBJ2-7	TGTGCCATCAGGAGCGGGGGGGAAGACGAGCAGTACTTC	CAIRSGGEDEQYF
-	TRBV6-2/TRBV6-3	-	TRBJ2-7	TGTGCCAGCAGTTTCGCGGCAGGGTTGACCTACGAGCAGTACTTC	CASSFAAGLTYEQYF
-	TRBV19	TRBD1	TRBJ2-7	TGTGCCAGTAGTCACCCCCGACAGGGCTCGACCTCCTACGAGCAGTACTTC	CASSHPRQGSTSYEQYF
-	TRBV12-3/TRBV12-4	-	TRBJ1-1	TGTGCCAGCAGTTCACAGGTGGGCACTGAAGCTTTCTTT	CASSSQVGTEAFF
-	TRBV4-3	TRBD1	TRBJ1-2	TGCGCCAGCAGCCATGGACAGGGCGATGGCTACACCTTC	CASSHGQGDGYTF
few	TRBV25-1	TRBD1	TRBJ1-2	TGTGCCAGCAGTGGGGGGACAGGGGGCTATGGCTACACCTTC	CASSGGTGGYGYTF
-	TRBV27	TRBD1	TRBJ1-1	TGTGCCAGCAGTCTCGGGACAGATTTGAACACTGAAGCTTTCTTT	CASSLGTDLNTEAFF
-	TRBV4-3	TRBD1	TRBJ1-1	TGCGCCAGCAGCCAAGATAACAGGGGGACTGAAGCTTTCTTT	CASSQDNRGTEAFF
-	TRBV3-1/TRBV3-2	TRBD1	TRBJ1-2	TGTGCCAGCAGCCATTTAACAGGGGGCCCCCGTCCCAATGGCTACACCTTC	CASSHLTGGPRPNGYTF
many	TRBV27	TRBD2	TRBJ2-1	TGTGCCAGCAGTTTACGTAGCGGGGGTCTAAATGAGCAGTTCTTC	CASSLRSGGLNEQFF